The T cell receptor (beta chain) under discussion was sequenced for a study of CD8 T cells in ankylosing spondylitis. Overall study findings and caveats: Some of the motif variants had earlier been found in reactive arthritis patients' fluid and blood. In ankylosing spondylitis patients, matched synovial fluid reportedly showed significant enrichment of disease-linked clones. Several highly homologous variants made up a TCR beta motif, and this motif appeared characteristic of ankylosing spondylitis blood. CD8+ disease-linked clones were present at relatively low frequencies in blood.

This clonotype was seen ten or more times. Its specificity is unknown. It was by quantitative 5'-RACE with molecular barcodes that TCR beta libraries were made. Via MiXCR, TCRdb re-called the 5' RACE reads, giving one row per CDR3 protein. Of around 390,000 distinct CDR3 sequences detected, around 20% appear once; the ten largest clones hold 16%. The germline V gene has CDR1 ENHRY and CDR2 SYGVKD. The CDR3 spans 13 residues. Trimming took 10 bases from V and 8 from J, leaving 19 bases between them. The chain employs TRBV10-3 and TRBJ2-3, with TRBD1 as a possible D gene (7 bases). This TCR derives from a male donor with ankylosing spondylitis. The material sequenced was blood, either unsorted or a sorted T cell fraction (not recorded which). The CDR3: CATRQGEEGTQYF. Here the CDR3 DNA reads TGTGCCACTCGGCAGGGGGAGGAAGGTACGCAGTATTTT.